This TCR beta chain is drawn from a study of shared clonotypes between healthy human individuals. Across the study: CD4 naive and memory got three plates each, CD8 naive two, CD8 memory one.

Study observations and caveats: Non-shared clonotypes were found to have lower generation probabilities than the clonotypes that were shared by all four of the sorted-subset donors. As a rule, naive subsets had a larger estimated richness than memory subsets.

V shed 1 base, J shed 3 bases, and the junction held 4 bases outside the gene matches. CDR1 and CDR2 from the germline V gene are KGHSY and FQNENV. The CDR3 totals 15 residues. Here immunoSEQ multiplex PCR was the method, and the copy in TCRdb shows in-frame clones only, minus some. The sample includes about 340,000 clones, less than 75% of them seen just once. Donation came from healthy HIV-negative adults that had no recent acute infections or vaccinations. For this clone: Its antigen is unidentified.

This sequence was found in a man aged 25 to 40 in good health. Sequences were obtained from memory CD4+ T cells sorted from blood. Documented subset: CD45RA-negative fraction. The chain combines TRBV16 with TRBJ1-1, with TRBD1 matching over 8 bases. The CDR3 region is CASSQLGQGYTEAFF. CDR3 in DNA: TGTGCCAGCAGCCAATTAGGACAGGGATACACTGAAGCTTTCTTT.